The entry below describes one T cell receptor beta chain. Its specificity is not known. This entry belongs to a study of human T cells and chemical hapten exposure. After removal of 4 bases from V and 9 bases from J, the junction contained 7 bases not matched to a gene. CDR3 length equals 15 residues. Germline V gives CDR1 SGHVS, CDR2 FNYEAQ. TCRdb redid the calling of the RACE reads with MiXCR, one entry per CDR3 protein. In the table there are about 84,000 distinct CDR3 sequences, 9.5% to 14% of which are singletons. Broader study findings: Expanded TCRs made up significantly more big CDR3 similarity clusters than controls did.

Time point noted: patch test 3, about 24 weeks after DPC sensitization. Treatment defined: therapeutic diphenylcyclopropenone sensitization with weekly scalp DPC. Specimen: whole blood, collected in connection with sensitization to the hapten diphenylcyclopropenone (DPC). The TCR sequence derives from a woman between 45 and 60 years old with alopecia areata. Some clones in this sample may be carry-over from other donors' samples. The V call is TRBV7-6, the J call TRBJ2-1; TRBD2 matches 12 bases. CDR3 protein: CASSSSGRAGVEQFF. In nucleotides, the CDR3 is TGTGCCAGCAGCTCTAGCGGGAGGGCCGGGGTTGAGCAGTTCTTC.